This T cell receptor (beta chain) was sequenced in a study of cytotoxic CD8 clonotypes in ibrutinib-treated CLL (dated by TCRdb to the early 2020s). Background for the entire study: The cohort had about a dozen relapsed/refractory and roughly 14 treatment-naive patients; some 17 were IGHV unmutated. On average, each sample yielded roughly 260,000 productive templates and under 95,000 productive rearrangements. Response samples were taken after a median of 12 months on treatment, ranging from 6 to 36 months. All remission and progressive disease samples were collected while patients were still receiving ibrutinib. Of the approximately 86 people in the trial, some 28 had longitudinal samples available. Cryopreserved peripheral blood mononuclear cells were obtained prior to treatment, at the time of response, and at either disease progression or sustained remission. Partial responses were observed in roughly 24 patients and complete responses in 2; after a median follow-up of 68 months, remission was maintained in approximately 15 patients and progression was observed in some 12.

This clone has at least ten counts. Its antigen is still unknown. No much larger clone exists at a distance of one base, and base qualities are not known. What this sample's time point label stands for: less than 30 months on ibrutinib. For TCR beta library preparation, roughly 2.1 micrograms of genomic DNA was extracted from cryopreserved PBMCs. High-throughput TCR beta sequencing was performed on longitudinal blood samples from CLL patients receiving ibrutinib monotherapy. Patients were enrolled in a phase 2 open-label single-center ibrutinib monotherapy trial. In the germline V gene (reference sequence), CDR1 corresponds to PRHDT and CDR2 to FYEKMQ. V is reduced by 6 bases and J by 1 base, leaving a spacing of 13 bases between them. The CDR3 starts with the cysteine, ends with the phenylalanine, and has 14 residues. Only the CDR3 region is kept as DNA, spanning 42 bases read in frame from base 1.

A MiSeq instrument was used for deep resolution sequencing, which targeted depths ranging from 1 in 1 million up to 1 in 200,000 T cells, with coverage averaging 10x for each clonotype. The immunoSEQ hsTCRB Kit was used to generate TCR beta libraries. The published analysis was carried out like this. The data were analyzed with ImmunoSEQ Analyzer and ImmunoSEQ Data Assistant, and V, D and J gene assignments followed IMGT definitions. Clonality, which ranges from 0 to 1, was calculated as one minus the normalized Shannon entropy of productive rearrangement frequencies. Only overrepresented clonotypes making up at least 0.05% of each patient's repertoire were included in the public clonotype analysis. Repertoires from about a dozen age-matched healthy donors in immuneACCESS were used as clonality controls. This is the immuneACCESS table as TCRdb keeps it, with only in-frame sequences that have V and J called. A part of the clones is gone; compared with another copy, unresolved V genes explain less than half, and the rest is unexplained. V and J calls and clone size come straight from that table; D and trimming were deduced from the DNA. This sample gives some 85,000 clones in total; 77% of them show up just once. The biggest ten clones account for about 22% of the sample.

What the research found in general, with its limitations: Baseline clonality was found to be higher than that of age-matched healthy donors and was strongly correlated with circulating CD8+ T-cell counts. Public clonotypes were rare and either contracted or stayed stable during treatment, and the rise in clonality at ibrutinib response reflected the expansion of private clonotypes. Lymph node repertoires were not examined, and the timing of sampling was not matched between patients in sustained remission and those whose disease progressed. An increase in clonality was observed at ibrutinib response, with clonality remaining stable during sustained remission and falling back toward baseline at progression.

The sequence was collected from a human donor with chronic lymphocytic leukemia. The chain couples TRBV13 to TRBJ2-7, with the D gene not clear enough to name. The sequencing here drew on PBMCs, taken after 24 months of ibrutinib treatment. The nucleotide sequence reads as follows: TGTGCCAGCAGTGAAGGGTTATATTCCTACGAGCAGTACTTC. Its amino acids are CASSEGLYSYEQYF.